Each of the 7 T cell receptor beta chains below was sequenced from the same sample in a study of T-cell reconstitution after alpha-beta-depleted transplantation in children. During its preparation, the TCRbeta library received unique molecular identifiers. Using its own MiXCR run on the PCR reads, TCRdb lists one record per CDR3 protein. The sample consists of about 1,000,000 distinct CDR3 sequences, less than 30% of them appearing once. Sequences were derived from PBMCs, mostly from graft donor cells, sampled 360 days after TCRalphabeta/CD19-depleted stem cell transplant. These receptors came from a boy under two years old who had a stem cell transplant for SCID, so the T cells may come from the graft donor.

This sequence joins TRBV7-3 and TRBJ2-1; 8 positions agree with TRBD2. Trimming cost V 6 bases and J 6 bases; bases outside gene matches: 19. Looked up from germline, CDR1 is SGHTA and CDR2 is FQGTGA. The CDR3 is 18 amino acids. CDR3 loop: CASSSQGGPGGNLNEQFF. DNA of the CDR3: TGTGCCAGCAGTTCTCAAGGAGGTCCGGGGGGGAACCTCAATGAGCAGTTCTTC.

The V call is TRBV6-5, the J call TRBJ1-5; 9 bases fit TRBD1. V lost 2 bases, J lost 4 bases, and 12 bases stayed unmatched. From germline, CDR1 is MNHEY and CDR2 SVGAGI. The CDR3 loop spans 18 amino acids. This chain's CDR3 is CASSYPKNGTGTNQPQHF. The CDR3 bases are TGTGCCAGCAGTTACCCGAAGAACGGGACAGGGACGAATCAGCCCCAGCATTTT.

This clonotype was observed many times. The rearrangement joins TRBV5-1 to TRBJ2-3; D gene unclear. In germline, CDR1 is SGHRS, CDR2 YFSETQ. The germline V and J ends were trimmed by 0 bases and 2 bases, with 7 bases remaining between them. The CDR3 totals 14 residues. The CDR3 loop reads CASSLGSYTDTQYF. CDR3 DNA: TGCGCCAGCAGCTTGGGCAGCTACACAGATACGCAGTATTTT.

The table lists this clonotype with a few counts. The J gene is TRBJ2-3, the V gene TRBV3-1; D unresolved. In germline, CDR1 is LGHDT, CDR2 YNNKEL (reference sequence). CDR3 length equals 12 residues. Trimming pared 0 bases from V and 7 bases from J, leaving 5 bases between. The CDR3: CASSQDGHTQYF. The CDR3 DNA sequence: TGTGCCAGCAGCCAAGATGGACATACGCAGTATTTT.

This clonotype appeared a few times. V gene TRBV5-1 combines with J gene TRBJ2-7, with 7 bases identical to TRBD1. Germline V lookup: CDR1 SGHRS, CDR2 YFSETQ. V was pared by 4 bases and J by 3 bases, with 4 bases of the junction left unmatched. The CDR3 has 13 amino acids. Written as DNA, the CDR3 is TGCGCCAGCAGCGTGGGGACAGACTACGAGCAGTACTTC. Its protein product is CASSVGTDYEQYF.

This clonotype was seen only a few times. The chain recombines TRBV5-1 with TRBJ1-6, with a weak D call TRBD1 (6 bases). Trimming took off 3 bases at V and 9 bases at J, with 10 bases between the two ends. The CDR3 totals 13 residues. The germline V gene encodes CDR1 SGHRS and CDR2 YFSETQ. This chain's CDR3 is CASSSQQGSPLHF. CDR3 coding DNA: TGCGCCAGCAGCTCCCAACAGGGTTCACCCCTCCACTTT.

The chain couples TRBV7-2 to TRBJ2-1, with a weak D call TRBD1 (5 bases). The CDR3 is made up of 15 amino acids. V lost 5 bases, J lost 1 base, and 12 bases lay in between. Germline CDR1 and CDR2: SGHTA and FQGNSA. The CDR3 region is CASSRPRGSYNEQFF. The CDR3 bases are TGTGCCAGCAGCCGACCAAGGGGTTCCTACAATGAGCAGTTCTTC.